One and the same sample provided the 3 T cell receptor beta chains below, sequenced in a study of T cell responses to AZD1222 COVID-19 vaccine. TCRdb's table, derived via immunoSEQ multiplex PCR, lists solely in-frame clones and lacks some. The table shows 130,000 to 150,000 clones, with about 90% occurring only once. Sequenced here: peripheral blood, sampled 28 days after the second AZD1222 dose. The origin of the receptors is an adult who received the AZD1222 COVID-19 vaccine.

The chain is built from TRBV2 and TRBJ2-7; 9 bases agree with TRBD1. Germline CDR1 is SNHLY and CDR2 is FYNNEI. V lost 6 bases and J lost 2; bases outside the gene matches: 8. This CDR3 spans 15 amino acids. This CDR3 reads CASSATGGIPYEQYF. The CDR3 bases are TGTGCCAGCAGCGCCACAGGGGGCATCCCCTACGAGCAGTACTTC.

This sequence joins TRBV4-3 and TRBJ2-3; 11 positions match TRBD2. Germline V gene data show CDR1 as LGHNA and CDR2 as YSLEER. The CDR3 extends over 15 amino acids. J lost 9 bases, V lost 6 bases, and 11 bases had no gene match. Here the CDR3 DNA reads TGCGCCAGCAGTCCTAGCGGGAGGCCCCCTCTCACGCAGTATTTT. This sequence encodes CASSPSGRPPLTQYF.

This clone was observed a single time. The chain carries TRBV4-1 and TRBJ2-7; 8 bases agree with TRBD1. Trimming cost V 4 bases and J 0 bases; bases outside gene matches: 2. The germline V gene encodes CDR1 MGHRA and CDR2 YSYEKL. CDR3 size: 14 residues. DNA for the CDR3: TGCGCCAGCAGCCGAACAGGGGGCTCCTACGAGCAGTACTTC. This translates into CASSRTGGSYEQYF.